This T cell receptor (beta chain) stems from a study of shared clonotypes between healthy human individuals. Overall study: Those who served as donors were two women and a few men between the ages of 18 and 49.

Data came from immunoSEQ multiplex PCR; TCRdb stores just in-frame clones and leaves some out. The sample shows around 2.5 million clones, under 95% of them seen only once. Germline V gene lookup returns CDR1 SQVTM and CDR2 ANQGSEA. The ends lost 6 bases at V and 2 bases at J; junction bases unmatched: 4. This CDR3 region has 13 residues. Note on this clone: Other DNA sequences in the same sample also yield this CDR3.

This sequence was found in a man younger than 35 in good health. Some clones in this sample may be carry-over from other donors' samples. V is TRBV29-1 and J is TRBJ2-7, with 10 positions matching TRBD2. Sample: naive CD4+ T cells from PBMCs. The subset: CD45RA+ positively selected. The CDR3 sequence is CSVALAGAYEQYF. In nucleotides, the CDR3 is TGCAGCGTGGCGCTAGCGGGGGCCTACGAGCAGTACTTC.